The TCR beta chain described here comes from a study of blood T cell repertoires in COVID-19. Study information: The study drew acute and convalescent COVID-19 samples from the United States, Italy and Spain. T cells, B-cell-depleted T cells, or PBMCs provided the cDNA or gDNA that served as material.

The CDR3 loop spans 14 amino acids. Germline assignment: CDR1 SGHTA and CDR2 FQGNSA. J lost 5 bases, V lost 5 bases, and 5 bases had no gene match. A Seattle source enrolled patients during active infection and followed them longitudinally. Authors' data handling: How many nucleated cells were present was estimated from reference gene primer amplification. Sequenced by immunoSEQ multiplex PCR; TCRdb stores in-frame clones only, minus some. The D gene and trimming were derived from the DNA, and the V and J assignments and clone size from that table. The table has under 300,000 clones, 92% seen once. The sample comprised peripheral blood. This TCR was recovered from a young man with COVID-19, enrolled during active disease. The V and J genes are TRBV7-2 and TRBJ1-1; 10 bases match TRBD1. CDR3 sequence reads: CASSQGQGRTEAFF. CDR3 in DNA: TGTGCCAGCAGCCAGGGACAGGGGCGAACTGAAGCTTTCTTT.